This T cell receptor beta chain appears in the sequencing data of a study of cytomegalovirus exposure and HLA in healthy donors. Study-wide results and caveats: An analysis that came later showed most CMV-associated TCR beta chains appearing HLA-restricted. A later analysis linked a missense DCLRE1C variant to TCR beta V- and J-gene trimming. Clonal expansion, a later analysis showed, was greater in HLA-associated TCR beta chains than in equally common others. The dataset shows that most TCR sequences were rare, while some public TCRs occurred in many donors.

V lost 2 bases, J lost 2 bases, and 4 bases stayed unmatched. The length of the CDR3 is 15 residues. The germline CDR1 and CDR2 sequences are MNHEY and SVGAGI. A multiplex PCR was run with 60 Vbeta primers and 13 Jbeta primers. The data were produced by immunoSEQ multiplex PCR, yet TCRdb's version contains in-frame clones alone and is incomplete. The repertoire holds about 190,000 clones, with roughly 81% as singletons. Note on this clone: Its antigen is currently unknown.

The specimen sequenced was PBMCs. The chain joins TRBV6-5 to TRBJ2-3; TRBD1 agrees at 7 bases. This clonotype was sampled from a woman aged 25 to 39 in good health and CMV-seropositive. CDR3 sequence: CASSYVGQNTDTQYF. The CDR3 nucleotides are TGTGCCAGCAGTTACGTGGGACAGAACACAGATACGCAGTATTTT.